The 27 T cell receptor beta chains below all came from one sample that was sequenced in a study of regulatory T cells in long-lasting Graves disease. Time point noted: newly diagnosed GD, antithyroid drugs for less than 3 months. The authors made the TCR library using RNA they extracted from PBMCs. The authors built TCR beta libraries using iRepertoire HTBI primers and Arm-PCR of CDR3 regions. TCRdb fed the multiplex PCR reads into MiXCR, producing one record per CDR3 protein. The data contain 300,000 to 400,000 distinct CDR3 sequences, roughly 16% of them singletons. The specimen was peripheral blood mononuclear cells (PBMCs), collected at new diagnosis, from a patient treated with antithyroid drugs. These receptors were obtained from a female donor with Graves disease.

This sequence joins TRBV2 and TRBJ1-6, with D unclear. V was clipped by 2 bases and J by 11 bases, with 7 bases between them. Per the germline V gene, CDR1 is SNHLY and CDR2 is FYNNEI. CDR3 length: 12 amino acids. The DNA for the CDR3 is TGTGCCAGCAGTGAACCTACACCACCCCTCCACTTT. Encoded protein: CASSEPTPPLHF.

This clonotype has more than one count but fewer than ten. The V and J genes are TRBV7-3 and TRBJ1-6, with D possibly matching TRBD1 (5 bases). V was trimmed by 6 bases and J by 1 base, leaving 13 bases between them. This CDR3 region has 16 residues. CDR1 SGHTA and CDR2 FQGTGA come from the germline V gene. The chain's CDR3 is CASRRQGGSYNSPLHF. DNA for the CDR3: TGTGCCAGCAGAAGGCAGGGAGGATCCTATAATTCACCCCTCCACTTT.

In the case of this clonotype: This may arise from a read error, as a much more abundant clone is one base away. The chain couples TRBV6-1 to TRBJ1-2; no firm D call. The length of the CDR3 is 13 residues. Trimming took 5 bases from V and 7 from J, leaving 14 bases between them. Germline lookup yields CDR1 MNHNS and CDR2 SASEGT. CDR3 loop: CASSPSRVAGYTF. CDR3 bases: TGTGCCAGCAGTCCTTCAAGGGTGGCTGGCTACACCTTC.

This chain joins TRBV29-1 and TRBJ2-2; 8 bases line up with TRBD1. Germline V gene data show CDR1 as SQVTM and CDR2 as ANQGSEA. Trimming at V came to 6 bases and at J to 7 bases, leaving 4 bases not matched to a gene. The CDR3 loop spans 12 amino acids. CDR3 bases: TGCAGCGTGGCAGGGGGCGGCGGGGAGCTGTTTTTT. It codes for CSVAGGGGELFF.

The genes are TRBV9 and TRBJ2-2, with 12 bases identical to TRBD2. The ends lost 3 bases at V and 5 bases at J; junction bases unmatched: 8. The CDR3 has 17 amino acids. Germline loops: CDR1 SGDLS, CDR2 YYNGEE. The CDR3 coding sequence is TGTGCCAGCAGCGCGACTAGCGGGAGAATAAATACCGGGGAGCTGTTTTTT. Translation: CASSATSGRINTGELFF. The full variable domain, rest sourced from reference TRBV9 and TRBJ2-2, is DSGVTQTPKHLITATGQRVTLRCSPRSGDLSVYWYQQSLDQGLQFLIQYYNGEERAKGNILERFSAQQFPDLHSELNLSSLELGDSALYFCASSATSGRINTGELFFGEGSRLTVL.

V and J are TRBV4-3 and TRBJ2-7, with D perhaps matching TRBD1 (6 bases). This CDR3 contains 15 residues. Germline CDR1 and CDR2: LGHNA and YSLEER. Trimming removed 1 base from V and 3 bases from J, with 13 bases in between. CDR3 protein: CASSQAWDTDYEQYF. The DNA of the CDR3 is TGCGCCAGCAGCCAAGCGTGGGACACGGACTACGAGCAGTACTTC.

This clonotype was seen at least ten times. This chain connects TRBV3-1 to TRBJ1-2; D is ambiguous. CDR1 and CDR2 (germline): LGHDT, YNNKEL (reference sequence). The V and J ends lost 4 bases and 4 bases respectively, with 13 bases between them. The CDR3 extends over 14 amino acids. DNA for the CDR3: TGTGCCAGCAGCCCGAATGGTGGGTCCTATGGCTACACCTTC. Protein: CASSPNGGSYGYTF.

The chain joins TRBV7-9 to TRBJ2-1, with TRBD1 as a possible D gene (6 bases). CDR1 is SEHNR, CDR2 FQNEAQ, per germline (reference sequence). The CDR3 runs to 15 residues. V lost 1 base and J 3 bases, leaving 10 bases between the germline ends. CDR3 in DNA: TGTGCCAGCAGCTTAGAAACAGGGTACTACAATGAGCAGTTCTTC. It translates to CASSLETGYYNEQFF.

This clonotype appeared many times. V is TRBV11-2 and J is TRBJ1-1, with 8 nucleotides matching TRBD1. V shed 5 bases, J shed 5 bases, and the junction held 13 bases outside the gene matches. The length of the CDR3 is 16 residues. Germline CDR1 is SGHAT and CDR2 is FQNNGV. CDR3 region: CASSRTGRAWATEAFF. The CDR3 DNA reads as TGTGCCAGCAGCCGGACAGGGAGGGCCTGGGCAACTGAAGCTTTCTTT.

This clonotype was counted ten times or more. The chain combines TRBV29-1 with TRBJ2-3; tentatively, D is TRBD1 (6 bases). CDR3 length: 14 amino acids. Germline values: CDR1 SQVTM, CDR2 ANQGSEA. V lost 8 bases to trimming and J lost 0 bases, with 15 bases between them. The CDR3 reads CSLRQGSSTDTQYF. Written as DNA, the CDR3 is TGCAGCCTACGTCAGGGGAGTAGCACAGATACGCAGTATTTT.

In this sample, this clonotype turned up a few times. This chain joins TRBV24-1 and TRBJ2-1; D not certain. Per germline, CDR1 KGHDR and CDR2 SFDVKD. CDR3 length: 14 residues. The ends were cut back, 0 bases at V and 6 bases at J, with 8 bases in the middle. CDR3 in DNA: TGTGCCACCAGTGATTTGGCTAGTGGCAATGAGCAGTTCTTC. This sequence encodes CATSDLASGNEQFF.

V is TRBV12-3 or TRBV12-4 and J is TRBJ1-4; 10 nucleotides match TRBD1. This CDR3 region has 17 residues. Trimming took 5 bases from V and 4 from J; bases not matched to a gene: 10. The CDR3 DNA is TGTGCCAGCAGTCGCTCCCGGGACAGGGGTTATAATGAAAAACTGTTTTTT. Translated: CASSRSRDRGYNEKLFF.

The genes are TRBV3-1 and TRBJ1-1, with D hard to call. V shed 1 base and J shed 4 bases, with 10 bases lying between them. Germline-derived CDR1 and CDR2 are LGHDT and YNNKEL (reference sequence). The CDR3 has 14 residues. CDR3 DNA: TGTGCCAGCAGCCAAGGGACCGCAGTCACTGAAGCTTTCTTT. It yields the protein CASSQGTAVTEAFF.

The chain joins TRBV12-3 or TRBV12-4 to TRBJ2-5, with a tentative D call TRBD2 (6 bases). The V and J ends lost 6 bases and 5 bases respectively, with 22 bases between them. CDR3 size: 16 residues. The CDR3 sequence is CASSPLLRGNRETQYF. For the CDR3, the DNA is TGTGCCAGCAGCCCCCTACTCCGCGGGAATCGGGAGACCCAGTACTTC.

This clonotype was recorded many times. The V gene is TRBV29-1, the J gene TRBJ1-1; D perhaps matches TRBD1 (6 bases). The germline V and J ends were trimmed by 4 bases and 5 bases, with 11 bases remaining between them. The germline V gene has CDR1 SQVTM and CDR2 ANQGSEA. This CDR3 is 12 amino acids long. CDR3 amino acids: CSVVPGETEAFF. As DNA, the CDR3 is TGCAGCGTTGTTCCAGGGGAGACTGAAGCTTTCTTT.

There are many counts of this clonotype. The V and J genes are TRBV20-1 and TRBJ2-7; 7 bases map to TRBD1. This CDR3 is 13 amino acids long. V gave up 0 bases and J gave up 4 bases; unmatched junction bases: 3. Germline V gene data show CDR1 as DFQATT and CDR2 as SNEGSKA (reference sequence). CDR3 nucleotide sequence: TGCAGTGCTAGAGAGAACAGGGGTTACGAGCAGTACTTC. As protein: CSARENRGYEQYF.

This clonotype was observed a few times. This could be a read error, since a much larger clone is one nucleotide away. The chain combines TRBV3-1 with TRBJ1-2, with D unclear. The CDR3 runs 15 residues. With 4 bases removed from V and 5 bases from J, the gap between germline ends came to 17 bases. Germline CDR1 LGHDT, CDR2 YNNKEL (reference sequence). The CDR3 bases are TGTGCCAGCAGCCCCCTCGGGATGGATCATTATGGCTACACCTTC. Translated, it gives CASSPLGMDHYGYTF.

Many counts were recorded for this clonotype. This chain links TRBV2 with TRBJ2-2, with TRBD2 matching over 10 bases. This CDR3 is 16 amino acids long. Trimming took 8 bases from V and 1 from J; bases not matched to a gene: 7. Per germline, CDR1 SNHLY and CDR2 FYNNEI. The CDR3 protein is CASRPRTSGNTGELFF. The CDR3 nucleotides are TGTGCCAGCCGTCCACGGACTAGCGGGAACACCGGGGAGCTGTTTTTT.

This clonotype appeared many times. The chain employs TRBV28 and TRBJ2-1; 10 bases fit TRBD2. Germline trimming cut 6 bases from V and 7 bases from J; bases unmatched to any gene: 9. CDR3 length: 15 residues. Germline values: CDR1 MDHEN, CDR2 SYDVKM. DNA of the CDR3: TGTGCCAGCAGCAAAAGCGGGAGGGGGAGGAATGAGCAGTTCTTC. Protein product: CASSKSGRGRNEQFF.

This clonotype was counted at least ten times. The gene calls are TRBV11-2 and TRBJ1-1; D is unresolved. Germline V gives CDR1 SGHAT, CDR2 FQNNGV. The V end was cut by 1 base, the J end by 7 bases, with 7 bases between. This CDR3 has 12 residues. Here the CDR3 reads CASSLGTFEAFF. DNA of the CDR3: TGTGCCAGCAGCTTAGGAACGTTTGAAGCTTTCTTT.

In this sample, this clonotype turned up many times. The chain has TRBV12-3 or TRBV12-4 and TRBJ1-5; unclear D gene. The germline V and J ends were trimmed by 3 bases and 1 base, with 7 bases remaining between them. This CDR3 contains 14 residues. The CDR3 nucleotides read TGTGCCAGCAGTTTGACCCACAGCAATCAGCCCCAGCATTTT. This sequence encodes CASSLTHSNQPQHF.

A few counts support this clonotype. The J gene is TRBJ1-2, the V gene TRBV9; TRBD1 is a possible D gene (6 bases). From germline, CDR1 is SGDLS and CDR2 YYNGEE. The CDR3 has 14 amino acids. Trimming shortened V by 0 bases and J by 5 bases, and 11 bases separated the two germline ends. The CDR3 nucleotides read TGTGCCAGCAGCGTAGACAGGGTCGGGTATGGCTACACCTTC. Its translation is CASSVDRVGYGYTF. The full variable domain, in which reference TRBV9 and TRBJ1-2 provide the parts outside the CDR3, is DSGVTQTPKHLITATGQRVTLRCSPRSGDLSVYWYQQSLDQGLQFLIQYYNGEERAKGNILERFSAQQFPDLHSELNLSSLELGDSALYFCASSVDRVGYGYTFGSGTRLTVV.

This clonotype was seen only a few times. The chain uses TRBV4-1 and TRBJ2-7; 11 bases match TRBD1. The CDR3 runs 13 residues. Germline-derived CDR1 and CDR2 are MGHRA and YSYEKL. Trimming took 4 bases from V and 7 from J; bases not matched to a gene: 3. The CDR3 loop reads CASSPGTGGEQYF. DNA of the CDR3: TGCGCCAGCAGCCCTGGGACAGGGGGTGAGCAGTACTTC.

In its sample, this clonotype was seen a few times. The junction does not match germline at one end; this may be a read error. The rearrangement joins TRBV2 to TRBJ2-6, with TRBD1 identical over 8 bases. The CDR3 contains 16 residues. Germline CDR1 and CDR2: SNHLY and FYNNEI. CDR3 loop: CASSEQGAGGANVPTF. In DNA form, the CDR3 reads TGTGCCAGCAGTGAACAGGGGGCGGGCGGGGCCAACGTCCCGACTTTC.

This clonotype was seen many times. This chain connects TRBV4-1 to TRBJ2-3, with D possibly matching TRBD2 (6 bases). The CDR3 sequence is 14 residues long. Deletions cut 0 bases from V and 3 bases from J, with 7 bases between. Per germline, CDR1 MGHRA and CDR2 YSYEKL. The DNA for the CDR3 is TGCGCCAGCAGCCAAGACGGGACTACAGATACGCAGTATTTT. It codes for CASSQDGTTDTQYF.

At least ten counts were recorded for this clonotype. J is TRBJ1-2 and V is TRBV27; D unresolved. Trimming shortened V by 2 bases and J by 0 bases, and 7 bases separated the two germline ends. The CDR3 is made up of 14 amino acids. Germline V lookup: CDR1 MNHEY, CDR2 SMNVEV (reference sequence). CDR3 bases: TGTGCCAGCAGTTTACTAGGACCTAACTATGGCTACACCTTC. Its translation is CASSLLGPNYGYTF.

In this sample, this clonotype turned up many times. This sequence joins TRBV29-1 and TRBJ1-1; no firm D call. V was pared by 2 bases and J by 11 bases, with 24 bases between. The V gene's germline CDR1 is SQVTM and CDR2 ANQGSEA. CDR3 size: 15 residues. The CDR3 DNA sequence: TGCAGCGTTGAAAAATCGGGTGACCCCAATTCTGTGGCTTTCTTT. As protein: CSVEKSGDPNSVAFF. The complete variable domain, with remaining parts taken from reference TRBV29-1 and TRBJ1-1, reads SAVISQKPSRDICQRGTSLTIQCQVDSQVTMMFWYRQQPGQSLTLIATANQGSEATYESGFVIDKFPISRPNLTFSTLTVSNMSPEDSSIYLCSVEKSGDPNSVAFFGQGTRLTVV.